This T cell receptor (beta chain) was captured in a study of T-cell reconstitution after alpha-beta-depleted transplantation in children. Unique molecular identifiers were used in preparing the TCRbeta library. TCRdb used MiXCR to reprocess the PCR reads, holding one entry per CDR3 protein. The table shows some 590,000 distinct CDR3 sequences, with about 11% occurring only once. After removal of 3 bases from V and 9 bases from J, the junction contained 6 bases not matched to a gene. Germline V gives CDR1 SGHRS, CDR2 YFSETQ. This CDR3 has 14 amino acids. This clonotype was found a few times. The receptor was isolated from a human donor who donated a stem cell graft to a child with acute myeloid leukemia. This specimen consisted of PBMCs from the stem cell graft donor, obtained from the stem cell graft. This chain joins TRBV5-1 and TRBJ1-6; TRBD1 matches at 7 bases. As DNA, the CDR3 is TGCGCCAGCAGCTCCGGGACAGTTGGTTCACCCCTCCACTTT. It codes for CASSSGTVGSPLHF.